This TCR beta chain was sequenced in a study of cytomegalovirus exposure and HLA in healthy donors. Study background: Previous work identified 90 million to 130 million unique TCR beta sequences from about 179 million T cells. Study findings and constraints: For presence/absence analyses, sequencing depth was assumed to be roughly uniform across donors. Accounts indicate the classifier identified cytomegalovirus status with strong specificity and sensitivity.

As to this clone: Its antigen is unidentified.

It was with 60 Vbeta and 13 Jbeta primers that the PCR ran. Repertoires were generated with immunoSEQ multiplex PCR, while TCRdb's copy carries only in-frame clones and drops some. The sample gives some 85,000 clones, 60% to 85% of which show up once; less than 6.5% is in the top ten. CDR3 length equals 16 residues. CDR1 and CDR2 (germline): MDHEN, SYDVKM. V was pared by 6 bases and J by 3 bases, with 10 bases of the junction left unmatched. Specimen: PBMCs. The receptor was isolated from a man aged 18 to 35 in good health and CMV-seropositive. The genes are TRBV28 and TRBJ1-1, with TRBD1 matching over 10 bases. CDR3 coding DNA: TGTGCCAGCAGGGGGGGGGACAGGGGAATGGACACTGAAGCTTTCTTT. This gives the protein CASRGGDRGMDTEAFF.